This T cell receptor beta chain derives from a study of graft-versus-host responses after intestinal transplantation. Study context: Each transplant was multivisceral, liver-intestinal, or isolated intestinal. Each patient got anti-thymocyte globulin induction, then tacrolimus and steroids for around three years.

CDR1 and CDR2 from the germline V gene are SGHRS and YFSETQ. The CDR3 spans 13 residues. V shed 2 bases and J shed 4 bases, with 9 bases lying between them. Notes on the study in general: With peak circulating GvH clone levels came an association with early post-transplant HvG declines.

As concerns this clone: The antigen is not known.

TCRdb's copy holds only in-frame clones and misses some; the assay was immunoSEQ multiplex PCR. Of more than 70,000 clones in the sample, roughly 85% were seen once. The chain uses TRBV5-1 and TRBJ1-1, with a tentative D call TRBD1 (5 bases). The sample was unstimulated CD4+ T cells sorted from spleen or lymph node cells, taken before intestinal transplant. This sequence originates from a human donor who received an intestinal transplant. The CDR3 DNA reads TGCGCCAGCAGCTTAGGGGATTTCACTGAAGCTTTCTTT. Translation: CASSLGDFTEAFF.